The TCR beta chain described here comes from a study of shared clonotypes between healthy human individuals. Only CD45RO-negative cells positively selected for CCR7 counted as naive CD8 cells, so terminally differentiated effector memory CD45RA+ cells were excluded. The donors, all of them Caucasian adults, lived in Nashville, Tennessee. The CDR3 covers 13 residues. From germline, CDR1 is PRHDT and CDR2 FYEKMQ (reference sequence). V lost 4 bases, J lost 3 bases, and 9 bases lay in between. Splitting of each subset's genomic DNA was done evenly across several immunoSEQ plates. Authors' methods: As immunoSEQ supplied junction-only sequences (without quality scores), filtering differed. This table comes from immunoSEQ multiplex PCR, and its TCRdb copy is limited to in-frame clones, with some not included. The D gene and trimming were derived from the DNA, and the V and J assignments and clone size from that table. Of about 1,800,000 clones listed, approximately 94% are singletons.

V and J are TRBV13 and TRBJ2-5, with D unresolved. Sequencing was carried out using naive CD8+ T cells sorted from blood. This sequence was found in a man younger than 35 in good health. CDR3 protein: CASSSAQEETQYF. In DNA, the CDR3 is TGTGCCAGCAGCTCCGCCCAAGAAGAGACCCAGTACTTC.